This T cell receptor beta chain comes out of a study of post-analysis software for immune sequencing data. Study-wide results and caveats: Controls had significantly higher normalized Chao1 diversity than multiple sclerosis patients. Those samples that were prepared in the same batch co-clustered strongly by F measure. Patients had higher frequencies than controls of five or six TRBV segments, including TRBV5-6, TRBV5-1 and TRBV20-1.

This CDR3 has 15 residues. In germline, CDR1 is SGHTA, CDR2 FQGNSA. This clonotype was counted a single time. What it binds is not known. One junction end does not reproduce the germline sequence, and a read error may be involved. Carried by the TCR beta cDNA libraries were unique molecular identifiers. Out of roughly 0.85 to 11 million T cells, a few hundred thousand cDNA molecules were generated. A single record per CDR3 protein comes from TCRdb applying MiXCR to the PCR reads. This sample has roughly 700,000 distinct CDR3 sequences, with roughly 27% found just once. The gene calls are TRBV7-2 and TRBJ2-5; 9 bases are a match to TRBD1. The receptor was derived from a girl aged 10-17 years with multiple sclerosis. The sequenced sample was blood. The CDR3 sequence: CVSSLDGTGQETQYF. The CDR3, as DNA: TGTGTCAGCAGCTTAGATGGGACAGGGCAAGAGACCCAGTACTTC.